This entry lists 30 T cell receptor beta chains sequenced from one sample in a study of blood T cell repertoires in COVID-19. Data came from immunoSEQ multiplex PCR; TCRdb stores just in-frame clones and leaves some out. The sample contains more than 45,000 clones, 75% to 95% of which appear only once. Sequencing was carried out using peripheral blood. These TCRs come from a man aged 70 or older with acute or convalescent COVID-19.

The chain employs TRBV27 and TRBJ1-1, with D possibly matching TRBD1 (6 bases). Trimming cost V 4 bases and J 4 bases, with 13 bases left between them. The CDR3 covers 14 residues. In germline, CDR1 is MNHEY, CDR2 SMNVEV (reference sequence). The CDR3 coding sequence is TGTGCCAGCAGTTCAAGGGGCAGGGGCACTGAAGCTTTCTTT. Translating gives CASSSRGRGTEAFF.

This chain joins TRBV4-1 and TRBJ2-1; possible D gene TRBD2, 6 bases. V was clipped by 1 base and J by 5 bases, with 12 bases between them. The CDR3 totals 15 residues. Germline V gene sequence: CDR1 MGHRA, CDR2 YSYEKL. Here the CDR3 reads CASSQGGVSDNEQFF. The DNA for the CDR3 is TGCGCCAGCAGCCAAGGCGGGGTATCGGACAATGAGCAGTTCTTC.

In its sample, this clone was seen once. Here the CDR3 reads CAISYKGETTEAFF. Here the CDR3 DNA reads TGTGCCATCAGTTATAAAGGGGAAACCACTGAAGCTTTCTTT. The chain couples TRBV10-3 to TRBJ1-1, with D possibly TRBD1 on 5 matching bases. The CDR3 runs 14 residues. Germline V gives CDR1 ENHRY, CDR2 SYGVKD. V was clipped by 5 bases and J by 4 bases, with 14 bases between them.

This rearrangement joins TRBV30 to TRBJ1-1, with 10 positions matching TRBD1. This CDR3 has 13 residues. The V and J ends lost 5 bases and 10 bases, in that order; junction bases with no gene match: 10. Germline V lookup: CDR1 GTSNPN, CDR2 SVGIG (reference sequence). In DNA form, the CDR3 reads TGTGCCTGGTCCCGAGGGGGGGACAGGGGAGCTTTCTTT. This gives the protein CAWSRGGDRGAFF.

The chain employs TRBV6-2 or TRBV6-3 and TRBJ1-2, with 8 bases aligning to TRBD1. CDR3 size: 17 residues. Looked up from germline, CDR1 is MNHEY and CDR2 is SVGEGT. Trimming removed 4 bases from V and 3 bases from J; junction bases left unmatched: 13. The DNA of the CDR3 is TGTGCCAGCAGTTTCGCGTCCGGACAGGGCCAGCACTATGGCTACACCTTC. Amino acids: CASSFASGQGQHYGYTF.

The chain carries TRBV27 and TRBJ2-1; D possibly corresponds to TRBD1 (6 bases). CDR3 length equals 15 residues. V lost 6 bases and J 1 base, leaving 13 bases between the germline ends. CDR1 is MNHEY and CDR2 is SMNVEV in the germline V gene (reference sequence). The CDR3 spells CASSSGTLSYNEQFF. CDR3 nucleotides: TGTGCCAGCAGCTCCGGGACACTTTCCTACAATGAGCAGTTCTTC.

The CDR3 DNA is TGTGCCAGTAGGCGGACAGTCGGCCTCAATCAGCCCCAGCATTTT. It specifies CASRRTVGLNQPQHF. The chain combines TRBV19 with TRBJ1-5; maybe TRBD1 (6 bases). Looked up from germline, CDR1 is LNHDA and CDR2 is SQIVND (reference sequence). The CDR3 loop spans 15 amino acids. The V end lost 6 bases, the J end lost 3 bases, and 15 bases lay between the germline ends. The complete variable domain, with remaining parts taken from reference TRBV19 and TRBJ1-5, reads DGGITQSPKYLFRKEGQNVTLSCEQNLNHDAMYWYRQDPGQGLRLIYYSQIVNDFQKGDIAEGYSVSREKKESFPLTVTSAQKNPTAFYLCASRRTVGLNQPQHFGDGTRLSIL.

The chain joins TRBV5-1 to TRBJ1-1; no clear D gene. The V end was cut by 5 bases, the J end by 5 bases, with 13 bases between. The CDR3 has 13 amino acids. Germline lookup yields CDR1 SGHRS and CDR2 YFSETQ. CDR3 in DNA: TGCGCCAGCAGTTTTCTATCTGGTACTGAAGCTTTCTTT. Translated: CASSFLSGTEAFF.

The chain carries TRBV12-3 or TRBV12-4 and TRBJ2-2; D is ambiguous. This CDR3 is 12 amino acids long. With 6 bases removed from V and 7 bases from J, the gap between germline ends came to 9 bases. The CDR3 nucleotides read TGTGCCAGCAGACCCTTCGGCGGGGAGCTGTTTTTT. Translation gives CASRPFGGELFF.

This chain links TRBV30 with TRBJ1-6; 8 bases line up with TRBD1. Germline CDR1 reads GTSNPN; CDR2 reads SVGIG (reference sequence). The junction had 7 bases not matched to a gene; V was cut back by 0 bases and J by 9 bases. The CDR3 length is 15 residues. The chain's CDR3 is CAWSVPDRETSPLHF. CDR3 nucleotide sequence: TGTGCCTGGAGTGTGCCGGACAGGGAAACTTCACCCCTCCACTTT.

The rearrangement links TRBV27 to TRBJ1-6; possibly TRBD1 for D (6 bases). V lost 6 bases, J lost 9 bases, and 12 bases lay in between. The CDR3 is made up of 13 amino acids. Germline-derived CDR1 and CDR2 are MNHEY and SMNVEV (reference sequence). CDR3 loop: CASRTGLVSPLHF. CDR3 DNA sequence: TGTGCCAGCAGAACAGGGTTGGTTTCACCCCTCCACTTT.

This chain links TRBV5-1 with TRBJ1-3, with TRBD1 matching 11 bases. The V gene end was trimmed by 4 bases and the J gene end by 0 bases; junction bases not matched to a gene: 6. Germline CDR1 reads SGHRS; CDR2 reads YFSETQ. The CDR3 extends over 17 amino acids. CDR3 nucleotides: TGCGCCAGCAGCCCCGGGGGGACAGGGGGCTCTGGAAACACCATATATTTT. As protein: CASSPGGTGGSGNTIYF.

CDR3 bases: TGTGCCAGCAGCCGGGGACTAGCGTTCAATGAGCAGTTCTTC. Residues: CASSRGLAFNEQFF. J is TRBJ2-1 and V is TRBV3-1 (or the pseudogene TRBV3-2); 10 bases line up with TRBD2. CDR3 length: 14 residues. V gave up 4 bases and J gave up 6 bases; unmatched junction bases: 3. Germline lookup yields CDR1 LGHDT and CDR2 YNNKEL (reference sequence).

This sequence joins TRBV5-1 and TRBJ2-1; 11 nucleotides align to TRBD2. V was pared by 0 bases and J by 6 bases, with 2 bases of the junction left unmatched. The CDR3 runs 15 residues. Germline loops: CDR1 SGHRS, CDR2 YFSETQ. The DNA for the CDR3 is TGCGCCAGCAGCTTGGTAGCGGGGGGGAGCAATGAGCAGTTCTTC. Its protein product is CASSLVAGGSNEQFF.

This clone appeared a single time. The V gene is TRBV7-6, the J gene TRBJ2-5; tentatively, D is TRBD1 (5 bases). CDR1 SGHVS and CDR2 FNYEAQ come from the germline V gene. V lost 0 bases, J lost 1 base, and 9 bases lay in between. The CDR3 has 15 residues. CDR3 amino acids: CASSLATGRQETQYF. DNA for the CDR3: TGTGCCAGCAGCTTAGCTACAGGTCGCCAAGAGACCCAGTACTTC. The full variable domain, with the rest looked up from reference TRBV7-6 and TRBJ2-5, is GAGVSQSPRYKVTKRGQDVALRCDPISGHVSLYWYRQALGQGPEFLTYFNYEAQQDKSGLPNDRFSAERPEGSISTLTIQRTEQRDSAMYRCASSLATGRQETQYFGPGTRLLVL.

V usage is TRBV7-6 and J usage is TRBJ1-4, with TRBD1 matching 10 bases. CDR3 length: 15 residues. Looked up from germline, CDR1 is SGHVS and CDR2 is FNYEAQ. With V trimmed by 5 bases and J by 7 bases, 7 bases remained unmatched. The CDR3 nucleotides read TGTGCCAGCAGCCGACAGGGGGCGGGTGGTGAAAAACTGTTTTTT. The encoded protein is CASSRQGAGGEKLFF. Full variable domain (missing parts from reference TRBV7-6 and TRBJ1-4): GAGVSQSPRYKVTKRGQDVALRCDPISGHVSLYWYRQALGQGPEFLTYFNYEAQQDKSGLPNDRFSAERPEGSISTLTIQRTEQRDSAMYRCASSRQGAGGEKLFFGSGTQLSVL.

CDR3 DNA sequence: TGTGCCAGCAGCTTAAGCAGCGGGGACGTCGAGCAGTACTTC. This encodes CASSLSSGDVEQYF. The V call is TRBV7-9, the J call TRBJ2-7, with 7 bases matching TRBD2. The J segment lost 6 bases and the V segment lost 2 bases, leaving 7 bases of the junction unmatched. This CDR3 has 14 amino acids. Germline values: CDR1 SEHNR, CDR2 FQNEAQ (reference sequence).

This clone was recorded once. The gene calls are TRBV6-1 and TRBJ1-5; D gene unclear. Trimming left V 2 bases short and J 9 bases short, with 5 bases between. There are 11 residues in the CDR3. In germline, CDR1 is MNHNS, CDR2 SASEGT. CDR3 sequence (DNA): TGTGCCAGCAGTGAAACAGCGCCCCAGCATTTT. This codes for CASSETAPQHF.

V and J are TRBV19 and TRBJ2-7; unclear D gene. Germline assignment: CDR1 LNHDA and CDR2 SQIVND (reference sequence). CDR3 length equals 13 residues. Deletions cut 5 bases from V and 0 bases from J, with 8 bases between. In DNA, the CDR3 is TGTGCCAGTAGTCCCTTTAGCTCCTACGAGCAGTACTTC. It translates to CASSPFSSYEQYF.

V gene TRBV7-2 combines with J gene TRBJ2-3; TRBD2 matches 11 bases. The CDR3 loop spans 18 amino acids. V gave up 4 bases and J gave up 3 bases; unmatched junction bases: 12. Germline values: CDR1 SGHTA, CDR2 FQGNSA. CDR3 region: CASSSTKLAGGPTDTQYF. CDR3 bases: TGTGCCAGCAGCTCCACCAAGCTAGCGGGGGGCCCAACAGATACGCAGTATTTT. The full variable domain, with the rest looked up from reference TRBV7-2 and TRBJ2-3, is GAGVSQSPSNKVTEKGKDVELRCDPISGHTALYWYRQSLGQGLEFLIYFQGNSAPDKSGLPSDRFSAERTGGSVSTLTIQRTQQEDSAVYLCASSSTKLAGGPTDTQYFGPGTRLTVL.

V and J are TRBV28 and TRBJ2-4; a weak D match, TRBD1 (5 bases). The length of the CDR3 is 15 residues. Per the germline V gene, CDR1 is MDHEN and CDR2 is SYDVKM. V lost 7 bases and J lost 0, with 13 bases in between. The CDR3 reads CASTVDRVAKNIQYF. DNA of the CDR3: TGTGCCAGCACCGTTGACAGAGTAGCCAAAAACATTCAGTACTTC.

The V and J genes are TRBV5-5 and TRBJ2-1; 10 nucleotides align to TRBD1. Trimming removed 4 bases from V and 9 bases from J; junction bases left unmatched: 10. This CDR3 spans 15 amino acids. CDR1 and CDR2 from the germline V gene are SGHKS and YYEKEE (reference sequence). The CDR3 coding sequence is TGTGCCAGCAGCGCCGGGACAGGGGTTTATGCTGAGCAGTTCTTC. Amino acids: CASSAGTGVYAEQFF.

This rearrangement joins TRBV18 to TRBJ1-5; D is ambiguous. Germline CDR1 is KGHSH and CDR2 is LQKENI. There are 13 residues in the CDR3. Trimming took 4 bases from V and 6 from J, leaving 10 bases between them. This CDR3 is CASSRGGSQPQHF. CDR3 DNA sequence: TGTGCCAGCTCACGCGGAGGGAGTCAGCCCCAGCATTTT. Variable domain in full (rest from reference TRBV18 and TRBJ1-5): NAGVMQNPRHLVRRRGQEARLRCSPMKGHSHVYWYRQLPEEGLKFMVYLQKENIIDESGMPKERFSAEFPKEGPSILRIQQVVRGDSAAYFCASSRGGSQPQHFGDGTRLSIL.

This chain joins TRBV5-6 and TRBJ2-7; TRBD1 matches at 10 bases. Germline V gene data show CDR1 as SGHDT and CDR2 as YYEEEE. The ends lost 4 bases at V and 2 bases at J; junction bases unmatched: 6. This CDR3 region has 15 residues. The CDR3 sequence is CASSGRGTGAYEQYF. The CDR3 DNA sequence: TGTGCCAGCAGCGGGAGGGGGACAGGGGCCTACGAGCAGTACTTC.

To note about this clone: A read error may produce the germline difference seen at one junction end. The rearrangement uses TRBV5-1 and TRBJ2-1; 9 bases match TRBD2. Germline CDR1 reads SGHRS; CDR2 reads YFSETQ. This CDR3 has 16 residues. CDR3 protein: CARSHQTRGGGYEQFF. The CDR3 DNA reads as TGCGCCCGCAGCCACCAGACTCGCGGGGGGGGTTATGAGCAGTTCTTC.

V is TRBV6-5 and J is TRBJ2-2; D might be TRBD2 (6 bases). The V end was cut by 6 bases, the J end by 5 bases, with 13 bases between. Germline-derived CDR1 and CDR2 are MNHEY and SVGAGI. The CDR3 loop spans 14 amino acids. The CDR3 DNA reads TGTGCCAGCAGGTCAGCGGGTGGGACCGGGGAGCTGTTTTTT. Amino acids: CASRSAGGTGELFF.

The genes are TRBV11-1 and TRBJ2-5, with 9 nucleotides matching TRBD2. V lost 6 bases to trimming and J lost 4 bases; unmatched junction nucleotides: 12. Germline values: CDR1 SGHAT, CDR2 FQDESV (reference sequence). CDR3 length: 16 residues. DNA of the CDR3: TGTGCCAGCAGTCCTTGGGGCGGGGGGGCTCCAGAGACCCAGTACTTC. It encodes CASSPWGGGAPETQYF.

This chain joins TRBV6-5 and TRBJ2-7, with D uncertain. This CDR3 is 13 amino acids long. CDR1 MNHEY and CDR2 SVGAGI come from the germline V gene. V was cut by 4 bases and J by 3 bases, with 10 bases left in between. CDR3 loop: CASSFSHNYEQYF. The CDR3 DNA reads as TGTGCCAGCAGTTTTAGCCATAACTACGAGCAGTACTTC.

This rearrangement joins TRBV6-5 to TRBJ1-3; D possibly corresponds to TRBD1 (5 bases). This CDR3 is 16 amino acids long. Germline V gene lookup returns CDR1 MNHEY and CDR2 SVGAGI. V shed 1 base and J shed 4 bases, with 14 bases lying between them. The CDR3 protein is CASSYYLDSPGNTIYF. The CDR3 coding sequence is TGTGCCAGCAGTTACTACCTAGACAGCCCCGGAAACACCATATATTTT.

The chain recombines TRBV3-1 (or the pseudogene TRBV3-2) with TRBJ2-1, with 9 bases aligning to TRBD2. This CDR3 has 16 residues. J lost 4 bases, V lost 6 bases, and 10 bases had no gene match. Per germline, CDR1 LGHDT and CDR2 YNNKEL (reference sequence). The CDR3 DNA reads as TGTGCCAGCAGTCACGGTAGCGGGGGCCCTTACAATGAGCAGTTCTTC. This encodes CASSHGSGGPYNEQFF.